This passage covers 10 T cell receptor beta chains from one sample sequenced in a study of blood T cell repertoires in COVID-19. Sequencing used immunoSEQ multiplex PCR; TCRdb keeps in-frame clones, though not all of them. The data contain around 220,000 clones, around 90% of them seen just once; the ten biggest clones take up more than 5%. The source material was PBMCs or T cells enriched from blood (not recorded which). These receptors were collected from a woman younger than 45 with acute COVID-19.

The gene calls are TRBV12-3 or TRBV12-4 and TRBJ1-2, with TRBD1 as a possible D gene (5 bases). Trimming pared 7 bases from V and 8 bases from J, leaving 17 bases between. The CDR3 is 13 amino acids. CDR3 sequence: CASNPGVSGGYTF. CDR3 sequence (DNA): TGTGCCAGCAATCCGGGGGTTAGTGGAGGCTACACCTTC.

This chain joins TRBV19 and TRBJ1-5; D gene unclear. Trimming cost V 3 bases and J 7 bases, with 10 bases left between them. The V gene's germline CDR1 is LNHDA and CDR2 SQIVND (reference sequence). There are 13 residues in the CDR3. The CDR3 is CASSISLRQPQHF. The CDR3, as DNA: TGTGCCAGTAGTATCTCCCTGAGGCAGCCCCAGCATTTT.

The chain has TRBV7-3 and TRBJ2-3; D might be TRBD1 (7 bases). Trimming shortened V by 2 bases and J by 1 base, and 10 bases separated the two germline ends. Germline CDR1 SGHTA, CDR2 FQGTGA. CDR3 length equals 15 residues. The CDR3 loop reads CASSLGGGRTDTQYF. CDR3 in DNA: TGTGCCAGCAGCTTAGGAGGGGGCCGCACAGATACGCAGTATTTT.

This chain joins TRBV7-9 and TRBJ2-3; TRBD2 agrees at 8 bases. The junction had 3 bases not matched to a gene; V was cut back by 4 bases and J by 9 bases. The CDR3 runs 12 residues. Looked up from germline, CDR1 is SEHNR and CDR2 is FQNEAQ (reference sequence). The CDR3 protein is CASSSGGLTQYF. DNA for the CDR3: TGTGCCAGCAGCTCGGGGGGGCTCACGCAGTATTTT. Together with reference TRBV7-9 and TRBJ2-3, the CDR3 gives the full variable domain: DTGVSQNPRHKITKRGQNVTFRCDPISEHNRLYWYRQTLGQGPEFLTYFQNEAQLEKSRLLSDRFSAERPKGSFSTLEIQRTEQGDSAMYLCASSSGGLTQYFGPGTRLTVL.

The V and J genes are TRBV2 and TRBJ1-5; no clear D gene. CDR1 is SNHLY, CDR2 FYNNEI, per germline. V was shortened by 3 bases and J by 5 bases, with 8 bases between the two germline ends. The CDR3 loop spans 13 amino acids. DNA for the CDR3: TGTGCCAGCAGTGATTTCACGGATCAGCCCCAGCATTTT. Translated: CASSDFTDQPQHF.

Here the CDR3 reads CASSLGPSGTAYGYTF. The CDR3 coding sequence is TGTGCCAGCAGCTTAGGCCCCTCCGGGACAGCCTATGGCTACACCTTC. The chain has TRBV7-9 and TRBJ1-2, with 7 bases that match TRBD1. The junction had 9 bases not matched to a gene; V was cut back by 1 base and J by 4 bases. The CDR3 consists of 16 residues. From germline, CDR1 is SEHNR and CDR2 FQNEAQ (reference sequence). The complete variable domain, with remaining parts taken from reference TRBV7-9 and TRBJ1-2, reads DTGVSQNPRHKITKRGQNVTFRCDPISEHNRLYWYRQTLGQGPEFLTYFQNEAQLEKSRLLSDRFSAERPKGSFSTLEIQRTEQGDSAMYLCASSLGPSGTAYGYTFGSGTRLTVV.

This chain connects TRBV9 to TRBJ2-1, with 7 bases matching TRBD1. Trimming at V came to 0 bases and at J to 7 bases, leaving 7 bases not matched to a gene. The CDR3 is 15 residues long. The germline V gene has CDR1 SGDLS and CDR2 YYNGEE. The CDR3 sequence: CASSVGQGLVNEQFF. In DNA, the CDR3 is TGTGCCAGCAGCGTAGGACAGGGCCTAGTGAATGAGCAGTTCTTC.

This clone was detected once. J is TRBJ1-2 and V is TRBV18; 8 nucleotides align to TRBD1. Germline V gene sequence: CDR1 KGHSH, CDR2 LQKENI. The CDR3 is 15 amino acids. V lost 1 base and J lost 4; bases outside the gene matches: 5. The CDR3 sequence is CASSPQGQVGYGYTF. In DNA, the CDR3 is TGTGCCAGCTCACCACAGGGACAGGTGGGCTATGGCTACACCTTC.

V and J are TRBV7-9 and TRBJ2-2; weak D call: TRBD1 (5 bases). Germline V CDR1 and CDR2: SEHNR, FQNEAQ (reference sequence). The CDR3 is made up of 13 amino acids. Trimming removed 5 bases at V and 3 bases at J, with 7 bases between. Written as DNA, the CDR3 is TGTGCCAGCAGCGCGACAGACACCGGGGAGCTGTTTTTT. This encodes CASSATDTGELFF. Complete variable domain (other parts from reference TRBV7-9 and TRBJ2-2): DTGVSQNPRHKITKRGQNVTFRCDPISEHNRLYWYRQTLGQGPEFLTYFQNEAQLEKSRLLSDRFSAERPKGSFSTLEIQRTEQGDSAMYLCASSATDTGELFFGEGSRLTVL.

This clone was observed once. Here the CDR3 DNA reads TGTGCCAGCGGGGGGATAATAGACACTGAAGCTTTCTTT. It specifies CASGGIIDTEAFF. This chain connects TRBV28 to TRBJ1-1, with D perhaps TRBD1 (5 bases). The CDR3 spans 13 residues. V was trimmed by 8 bases and J by 3 bases, leaving 13 bases between them. The V gene's germline CDR1 is MDHEN and CDR2 SYDVKM.